Reported below is one T cell receptor (beta chain). The source of the sample is a study of blood T cell repertoires in COVID-19. Across the study: Spain, Italy and the United States supplied samples that represented acute and convalescent COVID-19. Nucleic acid was either cDNA or gDNA, and it came from T cells, B-cell-depleted T cells, or PBMCs.

Germline V gene lookup returns CDR1 SGHRS and CDR2 YFSETQ. The CDR3 is 16 amino acids. The V segment lost 4 bases and the J segment 1 base; nucleotides outside the gene matches: 6. Authors' analysis steps: Researchers report that nucleated cell counts were estimated from reference gene primer amplification. Profiled with immunoSEQ multiplex PCR; TCRdb holds only in-frame clones, not every one. From that table come the V and J calls and clone size; the DNA was used to work out D and trimming. Of 30,000 or so clones in the sample, approximately 81% were seen once. The TCR sequence derives from a man at least 80 years old with acute or convalescent COVID-19. Sequencing was carried out using peripheral blood. The rearrangement uses TRBV5-1 and TRBJ2-3; 10 positions match TRBD1. The CDR3 sequence is CASSPDRGQGTDTQYF. CDR3 in DNA: TGCGCCAGCAGCCCAGACAGGGGGCAGGGCACAGATACGCAGTATTTT.